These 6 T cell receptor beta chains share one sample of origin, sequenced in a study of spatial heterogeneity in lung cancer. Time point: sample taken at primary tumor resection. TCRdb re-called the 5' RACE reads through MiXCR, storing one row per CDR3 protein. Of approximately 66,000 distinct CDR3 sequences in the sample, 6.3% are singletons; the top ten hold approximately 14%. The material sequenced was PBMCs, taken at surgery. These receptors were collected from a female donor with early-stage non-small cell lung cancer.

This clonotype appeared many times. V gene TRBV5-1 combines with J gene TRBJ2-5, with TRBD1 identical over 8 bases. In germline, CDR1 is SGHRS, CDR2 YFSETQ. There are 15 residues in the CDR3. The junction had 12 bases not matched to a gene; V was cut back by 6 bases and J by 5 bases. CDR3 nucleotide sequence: TGCGCCAGCACCACCGGACAGGGACCGGTTGAGACCCAGTACTTC. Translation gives CASTTGQGPVETQYF.

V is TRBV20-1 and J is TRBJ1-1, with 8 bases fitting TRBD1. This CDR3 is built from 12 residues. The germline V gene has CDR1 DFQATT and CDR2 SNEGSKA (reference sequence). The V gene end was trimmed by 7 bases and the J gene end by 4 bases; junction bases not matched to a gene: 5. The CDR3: CSVDREGTEAFF. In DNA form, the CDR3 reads TGCAGTGTGGACAGGGAGGGCACTGAAGCTTTCTTT.

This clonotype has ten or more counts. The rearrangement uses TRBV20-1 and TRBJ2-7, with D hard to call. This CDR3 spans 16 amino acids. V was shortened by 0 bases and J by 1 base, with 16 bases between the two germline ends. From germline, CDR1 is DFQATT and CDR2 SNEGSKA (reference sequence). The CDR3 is CSARDYRSPRSYEQYV. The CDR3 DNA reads TGCAGTGCTAGAGATTACCGTTCCCCTAGATCCTACGAGCAGTACGTC.

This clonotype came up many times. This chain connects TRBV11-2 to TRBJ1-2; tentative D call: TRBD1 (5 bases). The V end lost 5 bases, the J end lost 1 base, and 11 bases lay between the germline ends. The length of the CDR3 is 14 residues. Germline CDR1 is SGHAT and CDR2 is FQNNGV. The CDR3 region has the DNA TGTGCCAGCAGCCGAGGGGTCCTTAACTATGGCTACACCTTC. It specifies CASSRGVLNYGYTF.

DNA of the CDR3: TGTGCCAGCAGCCGACAGGGGGTCGAAAAACTGTTTTTT. As protein: CASSRQGVEKLFF. V is TRBV5-4 and J is TRBJ1-4, with TRBD1 matching 9 bases. The CDR3 length is 13 residues. Germline CDR1 and CDR2: SGHNT and YYREEE (reference sequence). V lost 4 bases to trimming and J lost 8 bases; unmatched junction nucleotides: 3.

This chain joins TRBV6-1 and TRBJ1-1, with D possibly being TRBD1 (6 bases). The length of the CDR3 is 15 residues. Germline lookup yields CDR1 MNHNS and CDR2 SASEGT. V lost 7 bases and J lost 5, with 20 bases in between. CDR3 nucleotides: TGTGCCAGCACCGAACCGGCAGGGGCTGGAACTGAAGCTTTCTTT. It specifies CASTEPAGAGTEAFF.